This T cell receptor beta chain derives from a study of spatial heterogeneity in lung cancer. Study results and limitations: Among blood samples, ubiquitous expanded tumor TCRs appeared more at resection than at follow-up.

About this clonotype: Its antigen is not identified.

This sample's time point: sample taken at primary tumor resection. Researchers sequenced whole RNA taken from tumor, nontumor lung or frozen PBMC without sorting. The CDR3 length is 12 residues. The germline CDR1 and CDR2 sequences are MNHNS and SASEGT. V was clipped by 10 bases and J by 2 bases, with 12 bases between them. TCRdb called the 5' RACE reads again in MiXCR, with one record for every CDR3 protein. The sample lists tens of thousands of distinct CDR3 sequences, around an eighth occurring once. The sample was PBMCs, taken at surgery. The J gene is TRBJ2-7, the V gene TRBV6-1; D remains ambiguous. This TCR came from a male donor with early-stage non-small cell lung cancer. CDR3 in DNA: TGTGCCATTTCAGCACAGACCTACGAGCAGTACTTC. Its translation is CAISAQTYEQYF.